This T cell receptor (beta chain) stems from a study of cytomegalovirus exposure and HLA in healthy donors. Study findings and constraints: Relative to equally common others, HLA-associated TCR beta chains showed greater clonal expansion in a later analysis. Most likely, a cluster of highly shared sequence variants arose as a sequencing artifact. Listed as cytomegalovirus-associated were around 160 TCR beta chains.

In germline, CDR1 is MNHEY, CDR2 SMNVEV (reference sequence). The CDR3 sequence is 14 residues long. The ends were cut back, 4 bases at V and 9 bases at J, with 16 bases in the middle. Details on this clone: Its antigen is unknown.

PCR used 60 Vbeta primers and 13 Jbeta primers. Measured with immunoSEQ multiplex PCR; TCRdb has only the in-frame clones, and not every one. In the table there are 100,000 to 150,000 clones, approximately 75% of which are singletons. Each donor was nominally healthy when sampled (though unrecorded immune exposures were likely). The sample taken for sequencing was PBMCs. This sequence originates from a woman in her 50s in good health and CMV-seronegative. The chain joins TRBV27 to TRBJ2-1; possible D gene TRBD2, 5 bases. The CDR3 DNA follows: TGTGCCAGCAGTTCCGGGAATTCAGGTGGTGAGCAGTTCTTC. Translation gives CASSSGNSGGEQFF.